These 21 T cell receptor beta chains were sequenced from one sample in a study of shared clonotypes between healthy human individuals (dated by TCRdb to 2018 to 2020). The library was prepared using the immunoSEQ multiplex PCR assay. Not all clones reach the TCRdb copy of this immuneACCESS table, which keeps in-frame sequences only. Checked studies attribute under half of the gap to unresolved V genes and leave the rest unexplained. In this sample the table shows 2 million to 2.5 million clones, just over 90% of which occur a single time. More than 1.5% of the sample rests with the top ten. For the CD8 naive samples, CD45RO-negative cells were positively selected for CCR7, yielding a CD45RA+CCR7+ population from which TemRA cells were excluded. Material for sequencing was naive CD8+ T cells from PBMCs. This sample's cell subset or site label indicates: CD45RA+CCR7+. These receptors were taken from a man between 18 and 29 years old in good health. Some clones in this sample may be carry-over from other donors' samples.

The V gene is TRBV28, the J gene TRBJ2-7; D might be TRBD1 or TRBD2, each matching 5 bases. V was clipped by 3 bases and J by 7 bases, with 16 bases between them. Germline CDR1 reads MDHEN; CDR2 reads SYDVKM. This CDR3 region has 14 residues. Here the CDR3 DNA reads TGTGCCAGCAGTTTGAGGGGTCGGATGCGGGAGCAGTACTTC. It encodes CASSLRGRMREQYF.

The V and J genes are TRBV6-1 and TRBJ2-7; the D gene is possibly TRBD1 (6 bases). Per the germline V gene, CDR1 is MNHNS and CDR2 is SASEGT. V was clipped by 5 bases and J by 9 bases, with 23 bases between them. The CDR3 contains 15 residues. CDR3 sequence reads: CASSPHRTATIRQYF. As DNA, the CDR3 is TGTGCCAGCAGTCCACATAGGACAGCGACGATTCGGCAGTACTTC.

The chain employs TRBV27 and TRBJ2-2, with 10 bases matching TRBD2. The CDR3 spans 16 residues. Germline V gene lookup returns CDR1 MNHEY and CDR2 SMNVEV (reference sequence). V was clipped by 5 bases and J by 4 bases; unmatched bases: 7. CDR3 amino acids: CASSQASGSSTGELFF. The CDR3 nucleotides are TGTGCCAGCAGTCAGGCTAGCGGGAGTTCCACCGGGGAGCTGTTTTTT.

V and J are TRBV4-2 and TRBJ2-1; the D gene is possibly TRBD2 (6 bases). Trimming left V 2 bases short and J 9 bases short, with 8 bases between. The CDR3 runs to 12 residues. Germline V gene lookup returns CDR1 LGHNA and CDR2 YNFKEQ. Here the CDR3 DNA reads TGTGCCAGCAGCCAAACTAGCCTTGAGCAGTTCTTC. Amino acid sequence: CASSQTSLEQFF.

V gene TRBV19 combines with J gene TRBJ2-7; D unclear. Trimming cost V 5 bases and J 2 bases, with 4 bases left between them. The CDR3 contains 11 residues. CDR1 is LNHDA and CDR2 is SQIVND in the germline V gene (reference sequence). The CDR3 sequence is CASSPTYEQYF. The CDR3 coding sequence is TGTGCCAGTAGTCCAACCTACGAGCAGTACTTC.

This sequence joins TRBV7-3 and TRBJ2-5; D ambiguous. The CDR3 has 15 residues. In germline, CDR1 is SGHTA, CDR2 FQGTGA. V was clipped by 0 bases and J by 4 bases, with 12 bases between them. The chain's CDR3 is CASSLTLGTAETQYF. For the CDR3, the DNA is TGTGCCAGCAGCTTAACCCTAGGCACCGCAGAGACCCAGTACTTC.

The genes are TRBV28 and TRBJ1-1, with 10 bases identical to TRBD1. This CDR3 comprises 15 residues. V lost 6 bases and J lost 6; bases outside the gene matches: 10. Germline V lookup: CDR1 MDHEN, CDR2 SYDVKM. CDR3 sequence: CASRWTGGRTSEAFF. The DNA for the CDR3 is TGTGCCAGCAGGTGGACAGGGGGGCGAACGTCTGAAGCTTTCTTT.

The rearrangement joins TRBV5-1 to TRBJ2-2; 10 bases are a match to TRBD1. Germline V gene sequence: CDR1 SGHRS, CDR2 YFSETQ. The CDR3 spans 15 residues. Trimming cost V 1 base and J 6 bases; bases outside gene matches: 3. CDR3 region: CASSLYDRGPGELFF. CDR3 nucleotide sequence: TGCGCCAGCAGCTTGTATGACAGGGGGCCCGGGGAGCTGTTTTTT. Full variable domain (missing parts from reference TRBV5-1 and TRBJ2-2): KAGVTQTPRYLIKTRGQQVTLSCSPISGHRSVSWYQQTPGQGLQFLFEYFSETQRNKGNFPGRFSGRQFSNSRSEMNVSTLELGDSALYLCASSLYDRGPGELFFGEGSRLTVL.

The gene calls are TRBV30 and TRBJ2-2; possibly TRBD1 or TRBD2 for D (5 bases each). Per germline, CDR1 GTSNPN and CDR2 SVGIG (reference sequence). There are 11 residues in the CDR3. V lost 5 bases, J lost 12 bases, and 13 bases lay in between. The CDR3 nucleotides read TGTGCCTGGCGGGACGGGGTTCAGCTGTTTTTT. This codes for CAWRDGVQLFF.

The chain links TRBV9 to TRBJ1-2; D call uncertain. The CDR3 length is 14 residues. Per germline, CDR1 SGDLS and CDR2 YYNGEE. With 4 bases removed from V and 4 bases from J, the gap between germline ends came to 14 bases. The CDR3 protein is CASSIKDSSYGYTF. The CDR3 nucleotides read TGTGCCAGCAGCATTAAGGATAGTTCCTATGGCTACACCTTC.

The rearrangement links TRBV9 to TRBJ2-1; D possibly corresponds to TRBD1 (7 bases). CDR3 length equals 19 residues. V lost 0 bases and J lost 3, with 22 bases in between. Per the germline V gene, CDR1 is SGDLS and CDR2 is YYNGEE. CDR3 sequence: CASSVESGWGTDYYNEQFF. CDR3 coding DNA: TGTGCCAGCAGCGTAGAGAGCGGGTGGGGGACAGATTACTACAATGAGCAGTTCTTC.

The chain joins TRBV4-2 to TRBJ2-2; D gene ambiguous. Germline V gene lookup returns CDR1 LGHNA and CDR2 YNFKEQ. V lost 1 base and J 0 bases, leaving 6 bases between the germline ends. The CDR3 contains 15 residues. The CDR3 bases are TGTGCCAGCAGCCAAGTACTAACGAACACCGGGGAGCTGTTTTTT. It encodes CASSQVLTNTGELFF.

The chain couples TRBV5-6 to TRBJ1-3; no clear D. The CDR3 contains 14 residues. Germline-derived CDR1 and CDR2 are SGHDT and YYEEEE. The V end lost 2 bases, the J end lost 2 bases, and 8 bases lay between the germline ends. The CDR3, as DNA: TGTGCCAGCAGCTTTGGTGGGGCTGGAAACACCATATATTTT. It encodes CASSFGGAGNTIYF. The whole variable domain, filled in from reference TRBV5-6 and TRBJ1-3, reads DAGVTQSPTHLIKTRGQQVTLRCSPKSGHDTVSWYQQALGQGPQFIFQYYEEEERQRGNFPDRFSGHQFPNYSSELNVNALLLGDSALYLCASSFGGAGNTIYFGEGSWLTVV.

The rearrangement links TRBV27 to TRBJ1-1; 7 bases are a match to TRBD1. CDR1 MNHEY and CDR2 SMNVEV come from the germline V gene (reference sequence). The CDR3 runs 14 residues. Trimming removed 3 bases from V and 4 bases from J; junction bases left unmatched: 5. CDR3 sequence (DNA): TGTGCCAGCAGTTTGGCCAGGGGGGTCACTGAAGCTTTCTTT. This sequence encodes CASSLARGVTEAFF.

V usage is TRBV28 and J usage is TRBJ1-1; the D gene is possibly TRBD1 (5 bases). CDR3 length equals 14 residues. From germline, CDR1 is MDHEN and CDR2 SYDVKM. V lost 6 bases, J lost 3 bases, and 14 bases lay in between. The CDR3 DNA is TGTGCCAGCAGGGATAGGGGAGGGGACACTGAAGCTTTCTTT. It is translated as CASRDRGGDTEAFF. The full variable domain, its missing parts supplied by reference TRBV28 and TRBJ1-1, is DVKVTQSSRYLVKRTGEKVFLECVQDMDHENMFWYRQDPGLGLRLIYFSYDVKMKEKGDIPEGYSVSREKKERFSLILESASTNQTSMYLCASRDRGGDTEAFFGQGTRLTVV.

This clone was seen just once. V and J are TRBV11-2 and TRBJ2-5; 8 nucleotides match TRBD1. Looked up from germline, CDR1 is SGHAT and CDR2 is FQNNGV. The CDR3 is 15 residues long. V was clipped by 1 base and J by 5 bases; unmatched bases: 6. CDR3 region: CASSLGAHRGETQYF. Here the CDR3 DNA reads TGTGCCAGCAGCTTAGGTGCGCACAGGGGGGAGACCCAGTACTTC.

This chain joins TRBV2 and TRBJ2-7; D remains unclear. The germline V and J ends were trimmed by 6 bases and 3 bases, with 15 bases remaining between them. Germline loops: CDR1 SNHLY, CDR2 FYNNEI. CDR3 length: 14 residues. CDR3 sequence (DNA): TGTGCCAGCAGAGCCTATGGACGGTTCTACGAGCAGTACTTC. It codes for CASRAYGRFYEQYF.

The chain joins TRBV27 to TRBJ1-1, with TRBD1 matching 9 bases. The trim removed 6 bases at V and 5 bases at J, leaving 7 bases unmatched. The length of the CDR3 is 14 residues. CDR1 and CDR2 from the germline V gene are MNHEY and SMNVEV (reference sequence). The CDR3 DNA is TGTGCCAGCAGAATACAGGGGGCAGGGACTGAAGCTTTCTTT. This sequence encodes CASRIQGAGTEAFF.

This chain uses TRBV27 with TRBJ1-2; D not resolved. The CDR3 has 16 amino acids. V lost 5 bases to trimming and J lost 5 bases, with 21 bases between them. Germline CDR1 MNHEY, CDR2 SMNVEV (reference sequence). The CDR3 DNA reads as TGTGCCAGCAGTGACGACCCCGGGTGGACCCCTTATGGCTACACCTTC. It yields the protein CASSDDPGWTPYGYTF.

This chain connects TRBV7-9 to TRBJ2-7; possibly TRBD2 for D (6 bases). The CDR3 is 16 residues long. Trimming stripped 2 bases from V and 0 bases from J, with 14 bases between. Per the germline V gene, CDR1 is SEHNR and CDR2 is FQNEAQ (reference sequence). CDR3 loop: CASSLPRGTNSYEQYF. Written as DNA, the CDR3 is TGTGCCAGCAGCTTACCGCGGGGCACCAACTCCTACGAGCAGTACTTC.

The V and J genes are TRBV9 and TRBJ2-3; TRBD1 aligns across 8 bases. Germline V gene sequence: CDR1 SGDLS, CDR2 YYNGEE. With V trimmed by 0 bases and J by 4 bases, 10 bases remained unmatched. This CDR3 comprises 17 residues. The CDR3 spells CASSVGSQGAMADTQYF. CDR3 in DNA: TGTGCCAGCAGCGTAGGCTCTCAGGGGGCTATGGCAGATACGCAGTATTTT.